Below are 17 T cell receptor beta chains sequenced from a single sample in a study of a mutant IDH1 vaccine in newly diagnosed glioma. Time point given: baseline, week 1 (first vaccination visit). Treatment defined: pre-vaccination baseline after standard-of-care therapy. Sequencing was performed with immunoSEQ multiplex PCR; in TCRdb, only in-frame clones are kept and a portion is missing. The sample includes about 88,000 clones, 82% of them seen just once. This specimen consisted of PBMCs, obtained from a glioma patient treated with radiotherapy, temozolomide or both. These receptor sequences come from a middle-aged man with glioma. Some clones in this sample may be carry-over from other donors' samples.

This clone was found a few times. V gene TRBV11-1 combines with J gene TRBJ1-5; perhaps TRBD1 as D (5 bases). Trimming left V 1 base short and J 7 bases short, with 8 bases between. CDR1 and CDR2 (germline): SGHAT, FQDESV (reference sequence). This CDR3 spans 13 amino acids. The CDR3 protein is CASSLGGMQPQHF. Written as DNA, the CDR3 is TGTGCCAGCAGCTTAGGGGGGATGCAGCCCCAGCATTTT.

The chain couples TRBV19 to TRBJ1-2; the D gene is possibly TRBD1 (6 bases). The V gene lost 6 bases and the J gene lost 3 bases, with 17 bases spanning the gap. The CDR3 contains 15 residues. The germline gives CDR1 LNHDA, CDR2 SQIVND (reference sequence). The CDR3 region has the DNA TGTGCCAGTAGAAGGAGCACAGGGCGGGACTATGGCTACACCTTC. Translated: CASRRSTGRDYGYTF.

V and J are TRBV30 and TRBJ1-2, with 7 bases fitting TRBD1. The CDR3 runs to 15 residues. The V gene end was trimmed by 1 base and the J gene end by 0 bases; junction bases not matched to a gene: 5. The germline CDR1 and CDR2 sequences are GTSNPN and SVGIG (reference sequence). The CDR3 region is CAWSAPGGANYGYTF. DNA for the CDR3: TGTGCCTGGAGTGCCCCAGGGGGGGCTAACTATGGCTACACCTTC.

The chain combines TRBV5-6 with TRBJ2-7; tentatively, D is TRBD2 (6 bases). Germline V gives CDR1 SGHDT, CDR2 YYEEEE. V lost 1 base, J lost 4 bases, and 9 bases lay in between. This CDR3 spans 13 amino acids. The CDR3 region is CASSLRDFYEQYF. In DNA, the CDR3 is TGTGCCAGCAGCTTGAGGGACTTTTACGAGCAGTACTTC.

CDR3 DNA sequence: TGCGCCAGCAGCTTGGACGAGCATGGCTACACCTTC. This codes for CASSLDEHGYTF. This rearrangement joins TRBV5-1 to TRBJ1-2; no reliable D call. CDR3 length equals 12 residues. Trimming cost V 0 bases and J 6 bases, with 6 bases left between them. Germline V gene lookup returns CDR1 SGHRS and CDR2 YFSETQ.

V and J are TRBV9 and TRBJ1-1; D is ambiguous. CDR3 length: 13 amino acids. The germline V and J ends were trimmed by 1 base and 3 bases, with 7 bases remaining between them. Germline CDR1 SGDLS, CDR2 YYNGEE. CDR3 DNA: TGTGCCAGCAGCGTAAAACGTGACACTGAAGCTTTCTTT. The encoded protein is CASSVKRDTEAFF.

V and J are TRBV28 and TRBJ1-1, with D possibly matching TRBD1 (6 bases). The CDR3 spans 14 residues. The V gene's germline CDR1 is MDHEN and CDR2 SYDVKM. V lost 5 bases and J lost 11, with 21 bases in between. Here the CDR3 DNA reads TGTGCCAGCAGTACATCAGGGGCCTCAAGGAGGGCTTTCTTT. Protein sequence: CASSTSGASRRAFF.

This clone was counted between two and nine times. Other DNA sequences of this sample code for an identical CDR3. The J gene is TRBJ2-3, the V gene TRBV29-1; D is unresolved. Between the trimmed V and J ends, which lost 7 bases and 3 bases, there was a span of 8 bases. Germline lookup yields CDR1 SQVTM and CDR2 ANQGSEA. The CDR3 totals 11 residues. The CDR3 here is CSARVTDTQYF. DNA for the CDR3: TGCAGCGCCAGAGTGACAGATACGCAGTATTTT.

The J gene is TRBJ2-7, the V gene TRBV6-5; 8 bases line up with TRBD2. V dropped 7 bases and J dropped 6; count of bases not matched to a gene: 14. CDR1 is MNHEY and CDR2 is SVGAGI in the germline V gene. CDR3 length: 15 residues. The CDR3 DNA sequence: TGTGCCAGCAACTTGAACGGGGGGGCGAGTGGCGAGCAGTACTTC. Protein: CASNLNGGASGEQYF.

The rearrangement uses TRBV27 and TRBJ2-7; 8 bases agree with TRBD1. Trimming cost V 8 bases and J 6 bases; bases outside gene matches: 12. The CDR3 is made up of 14 amino acids. The germline V gene has CDR1 MNHEY and CDR2 SMNVEV (reference sequence). The CDR3 sequence: CASGRYEQGGEQYF. CDR3 nucleotides: TGTGCCAGCGGCCGATACGAACAGGGGGGCGAGCAGTACTTC.

This rearrangement joins TRBV5-1 to TRBJ2-1, with 7 positions matching TRBD2. Trimming cost V 4 bases and J 0 bases; bases outside gene matches: 7. CDR3 length: 16 amino acids. Germline values: CDR1 SGHRS, CDR2 YFSETQ. In DNA form, the CDR3 reads TGCGCCAGCAGCGGATCTAGCGGTAGCTCCTACAATGAGCAGTTCTTC. Protein product: CASSGSSGSSYNEQFF.

The chain joins TRBV6-5 to TRBJ2-7; no definite D call. V lost 5 bases, J lost 2 bases, and 16 bases lay in between. Germline V gene lookup returns CDR1 MNHEY and CDR2 SVGAGI. The CDR3 runs to 15 residues. The CDR3 sequence: CASSPRVQITYEQYF. In DNA form, the CDR3 reads TGTGCCAGCAGTCCTAGAGTACAGATAACCTACGAGCAGTACTTC.

This chain connects TRBV11-2 to TRBJ2-1, with 8 bases identical to TRBD2. Trimming removed 3 bases from V and 6 bases from J; junction bases left unmatched: 10. The CDR3 spans 16 residues. Germline-derived CDR1 and CDR2 are SGHAT and FQNNGV. The CDR3 nucleotides read TGTGCCAGCAGCTTGCTTGCGGGACTAGAGAGCAATGAGCAGTTCTTC. Translated: CASSLLAGLESNEQFF.

This sequence joins TRBV6-1 and TRBJ1-1; weak D call: TRBD1 (5 bases). The CDR3 consists of 13 residues. The germline CDR1 and CDR2 sequences are MNHNS and SASEGT. Trimming removed 6 bases from V and 1 base from J, with 9 bases in between. The DNA of the CDR3 is TGTGCCAGCAGAAGGGACGGGAACACTGAAGCTTTCTTT. It translates to CASRRDGNTEAFF.

The chain has TRBV19 and TRBJ1-5; 9 nucleotides agree with TRBD1. The CDR3 loop spans 18 amino acids. J was trimmed by 0 bases and V by 5 bases; bases with no gene match: 11. Germline CDR1 and CDR2: LNHDA and SQIVND (reference sequence). The CDR3 sequence: CASSLSSPGQGSNQPQHF. The CDR3 DNA is TGTGCCAGTAGTCTCTCGTCGCCGGGACAGGGTAGCAATCAGCCCCAGCATTTT.

The chain is built from TRBV5-1 and TRBJ2-5; TRBD1 agrees at 8 bases. V lost 4 bases, J lost 7 bases, and 15 bases stayed unmatched. The CDR3 spans 16 residues. Germline CDR1 reads SGHRS; CDR2 reads YFSETQ. CDR3 bases: TGCGCCAGCAGCCAAGGACAGGGTACATTCCTCGGGACCCAGTACTTC. Amino acids: CASSQGQGTFLGTQYF.

The chain carries TRBV6-5 and TRBJ1-2, with 7 bases aligning to TRBD1. There are 15 residues in the CDR3. CDR1 is MNHEY, CDR2 SVGAGI, per germline. V trimming: 0 bases; J trimming: 8 bases; junction bases outside the gene matches: 9. The CDR3 DNA reads as TGTGCCAGCAGTTACTCGGGGCGACAGGGCGGAGGCTACACCTTC. Translation gives CASSYSGRQGGGYTF.